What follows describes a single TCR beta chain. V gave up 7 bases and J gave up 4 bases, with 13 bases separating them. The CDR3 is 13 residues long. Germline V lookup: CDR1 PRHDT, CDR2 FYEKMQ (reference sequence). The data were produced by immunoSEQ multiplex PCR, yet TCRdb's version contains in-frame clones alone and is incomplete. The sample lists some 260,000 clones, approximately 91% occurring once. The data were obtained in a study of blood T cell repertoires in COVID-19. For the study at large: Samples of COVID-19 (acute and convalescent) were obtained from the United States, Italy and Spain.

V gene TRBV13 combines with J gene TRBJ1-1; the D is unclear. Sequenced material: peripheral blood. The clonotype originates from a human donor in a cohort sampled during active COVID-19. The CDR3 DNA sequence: TGTGCCAGCACCCTAGGTCCCGTCACTGAAGCTTTCTTT. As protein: CASTLGPVTEAFF.